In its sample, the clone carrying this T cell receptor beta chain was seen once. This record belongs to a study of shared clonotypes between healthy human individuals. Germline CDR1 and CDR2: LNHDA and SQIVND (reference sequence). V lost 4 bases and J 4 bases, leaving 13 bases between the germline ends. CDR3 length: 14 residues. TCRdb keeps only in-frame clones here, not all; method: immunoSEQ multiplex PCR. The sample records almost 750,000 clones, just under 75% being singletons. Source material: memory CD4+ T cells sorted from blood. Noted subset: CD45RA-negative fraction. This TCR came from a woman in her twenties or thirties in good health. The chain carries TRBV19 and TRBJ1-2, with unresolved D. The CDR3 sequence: CASSTRSPGYGYTF. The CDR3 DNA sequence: TGTGCCAGTAGTACCCGGTCACCGGGCTATGGCTACACCTTC.